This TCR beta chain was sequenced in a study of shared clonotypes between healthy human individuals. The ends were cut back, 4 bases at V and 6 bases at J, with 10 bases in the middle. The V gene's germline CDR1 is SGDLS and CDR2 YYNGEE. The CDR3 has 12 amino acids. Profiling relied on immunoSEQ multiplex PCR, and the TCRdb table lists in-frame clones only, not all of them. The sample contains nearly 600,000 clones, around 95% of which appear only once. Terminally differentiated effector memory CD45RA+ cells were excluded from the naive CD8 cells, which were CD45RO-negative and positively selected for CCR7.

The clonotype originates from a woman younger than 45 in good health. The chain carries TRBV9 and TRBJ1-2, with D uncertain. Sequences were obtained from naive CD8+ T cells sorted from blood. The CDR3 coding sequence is TGTGCCAGCAGCTCCACTTCAGATGGCTACACCTTC. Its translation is CASSSTSDGYTF.